This note documents a single TCR beta chain sequence. The data originate from a study of shared clonotypes between healthy human individuals. Germline V gene sequence: CDR1 MDHEN, CDR2 SYDVKM. There are 16 residues in the CDR3. J was trimmed by 6 bases and V by 11 bases; bases with no gene match: 22. Naive CD8 cells comprised CD45RO-negative, CCR7-positively selected cells, excluding terminally differentiated effector memory CD45RA+ cells. The table came from immunoSEQ multiplex PCR; TCRdb's copy has only in-frame clones and leaves some out. The sample yields more than 2 million clones, 93% seen once.

This receptor was identified in a young man in good health. Some clones in this sample may be carry-over from other donors' samples. Sequencing was done on a sample of naive CD8+ T cells from PBMCs. The chain recombines TRBV28 with TRBJ2-7; 7 nucleotides agree with TRBD1. The CDR3 nucleotides are TGTGCCGCCGGATTGGACACCGGGACAGACATGGGCGAGCAGTACTTC. Its translation: CAAGLDTGTDMGEQYF. Full variable domain (outside the CDR3, taken from reference TRBV28 and TRBJ2-7): DVKVTQSSRYLVKRTGEKVFLECVQDMDHENMFWYRQDPGLGLRLIYFSYDVKMKEKGDIPEGYSVSREKKERFSLILESASTNQTSMYLCAAGLDTGTDMGEQYFGPGTRLTVT.